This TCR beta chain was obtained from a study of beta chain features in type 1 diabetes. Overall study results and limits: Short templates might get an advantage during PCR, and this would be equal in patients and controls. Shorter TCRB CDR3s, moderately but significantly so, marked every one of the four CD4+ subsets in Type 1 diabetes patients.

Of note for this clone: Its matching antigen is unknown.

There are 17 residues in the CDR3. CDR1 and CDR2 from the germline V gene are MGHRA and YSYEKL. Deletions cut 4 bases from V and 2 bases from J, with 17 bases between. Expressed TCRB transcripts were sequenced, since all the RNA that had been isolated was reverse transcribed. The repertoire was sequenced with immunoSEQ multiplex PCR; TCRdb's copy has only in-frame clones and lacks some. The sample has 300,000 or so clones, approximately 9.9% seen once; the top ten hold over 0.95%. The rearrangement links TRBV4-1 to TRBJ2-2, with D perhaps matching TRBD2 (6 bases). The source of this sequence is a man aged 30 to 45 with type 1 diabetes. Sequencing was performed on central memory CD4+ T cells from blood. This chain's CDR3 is CASSLHRDSENTGELFF. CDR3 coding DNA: TGCGCCAGCAGCCTACACCGGGACTCAGAAAACACCGGGGAGCTGTTTTTT.